A single sample is the source of the 18 T cell receptor beta chains below, sequenced in a study of T cell changes during pregnancy in multiple sclerosis. Here immunoSEQ multiplex PCR was the method, and the copy in TCRdb shows in-frame clones only, minus some. The repertoire holds 50,000 or so clones, with roughly 94% as singletons. Sequenced material: CD4+ T cells from peripheral blood mononuclear cells, taken in the second trimester of pregnancy. All receptors derive from a female donor with multiple sclerosis, enrolled in a pregnancy study.

The genes are TRBV9 and TRBJ2-3; TRBD2 aligns across 8 bases. The CDR3 contains 18 residues. CDR1 and CDR2 from the germline V gene are SGDLS and YYNGEE. The junction had 9 bases not matched to a gene; V was cut back by 0 bases and J by 0 bases. The CDR3 loop reads CASSVAGSGAQSTDTQYF. The DNA for the CDR3 is TGTGCCAGCAGCGTAGCCGGTAGCGGGGCACAAAGCACAGATACGCAGTATTTT.

The chain couples TRBV7-6 to TRBJ1-3, with TRBD1 as a possible D gene (6 bases). Germline CDR1 and CDR2: SGHVS and FNYEAQ. This CDR3 spans 14 amino acids. V lost 5 bases and J 2 bases, leaving 10 bases between the germline ends. The CDR3 sequence: CASSPGEPGNTIYF. The CDR3, as DNA: TGTGCCAGCAGCCCAGGGGAGCCTGGAAACACCATATATTTT.

The genes are TRBV16 and TRBJ2-7, with D hard to call. V gave up 2 bases and J gave up 1 base, with 15 bases separating them. The CDR3 is 16 amino acids. From germline, CDR1 is KGHSY and CDR2 FQNENV. The CDR3 DNA follows: TGTGCCAGCAGCCAAAATACTCCCATATCTTCCTACGAGCAGTACTTC. It yields the protein CASSQNTPISSYEQYF. Based on the CDR3 plus reference TRBV16 and TRBJ2-7, the full variable domain is GEEVAQTPKHLVRGEGQKAKLYCAPIKGHSYVFWYQQVLKNEFKFLISFQNENVFDETGMPKERFSAKCLPNSPCSLEIQATKLEDSAVYFCASSQNTPISSYEQYFGPGTRLTVT.

V gene TRBV6-5 combines with J gene TRBJ1-6; possibly TRBD1 for D (6 bases). The V end lost 6 bases, the J end lost 4 bases, and 13 bases lay between the germline ends. The CDR3 has 15 amino acids. Germline lookup yields CDR1 MNHEY and CDR2 SVGAGI. This CDR3 is CASRAGTPYNSPLHF. DNA of the CDR3: TGTGCCAGCAGGGCCGGGACACCTTATAATTCACCCCTCCACTTT.

The rearrangement uses TRBV7-9 and TRBJ2-5; D possibly corresponds to TRBD2 (6 bases). Germline-derived CDR1 and CDR2 are SEHNR and FQNEAQ (reference sequence). Between the trimmed V and J ends, which lost 5 bases and 3 bases, there was a span of 16 bases. CDR3 size: 15 residues. The CDR3 DNA sequence: TGTGCCAGCAGCCCCCCCCTGGGGGGAAAAGAGACCCAGTACTTC. Translation gives CASSPPLGGKETQYF.

The chain recombines TRBV6-5 with TRBJ2-7, with D maybe TRBD2 (5 bases). Germline lookup yields CDR1 MNHEY and CDR2 SVGAGI. The V end lost 2 bases, the J end lost 6 bases, and 11 bases lay between the germline ends. This CDR3 contains 13 residues. The CDR3 nucleotides read TGTGCCAGCAGTTACCTCGGGGAAACCGAGCAGTACTTC. Its protein is CASSYLGETEQYF.

The rearrangement uses TRBV18 and TRBJ2-7, with 7 bases identical to TRBD1. The CDR3 has 14 amino acids. Germline V gene sequence: CDR1 KGHSH, CDR2 LQKENI. V lost 8 bases and J lost 6; bases outside the gene matches: 13. CDR3 sequence: CASTRQGATLEQYF. CDR3 coding DNA: TGTGCCAGCACCCGACAGGGAGCAACCCTCGAGCAGTACTTC.

The gene calls are TRBV7-3 and TRBJ2-2; TRBD2 might be the D (5 bases). The germline CDR1 and CDR2 sequences are SGHTA and FQGTGA. V dropped 1 base and J dropped 7 bases, with 10 bases sitting between them. CDR3 length: 14 amino acids. The CDR3 protein is CASSLNGGGGELFF. CDR3 nucleotide sequence: TGTGCCAGCAGCTTAAACGGAGGAGGCGGGGAGCTGTTTTTT.

V usage is TRBV7-3 and J usage is TRBJ2-3, with D perhaps TRBD2 (5 bases). V was pared by 5 bases and J by 0 bases, with 21 bases between. The CDR3 sequence is 18 residues long. CDR1 and CDR2 (germline): SGHTA, FQGTGA. The CDR3 protein is CASSPYRGSAQSTDTQYF. The CDR3 DNA follows: TGTGCCAGCAGCCCCTACCGGGGATCGGCCCAGAGCACAGATACGCAGTATTTT. The whole variable domain, filled in from reference TRBV7-3 and TRBJ2-3, reads GAGVSQTPSNKVTEKGKYVELRCDPISGHTALYWYRQSLGQGPEFLIYFQGTGAADDSGLPNDRFFAVRPEGSVSTLKIQRTERGDSAVYLCASSPYRGSAQSTDTQYFGPGTRLTVL.

On this clone: The sample contains more than one DNA sequence encoding this CDR3. The chain joins TRBV9 to TRBJ1-2; 9 bases are a match to TRBD1. Germline-derived CDR1 and CDR2 are SGDLS and YYNGEE. With 0 bases clipped from V and 2 bases from J, the junction kept 2 bases outside the gene matches. This CDR3 region has 15 residues. CDR3 nucleotides: TGTGCCAGCAGCGTAGGCGGACAGGGGAACTATGGCTACACCTTC. Translating it yields CASSVGGQGNYGYTF.

In this sample, this clone turned up once. The gene calls are TRBV4-3 and TRBJ2-2, with D possibly matching TRBD2 (5 bases). The CDR3 consists of 17 residues. Trimming left V 0 bases short and J 0 bases short, with 11 bases between. The V gene's germline CDR1 is LGHNA and CDR2 YSLEER. In DNA, the CDR3 is TGCGCCAGCAGCCAAGATCAAAAAGCGGCGAACACCGGGGAGCTGTTTTTT. Its protein is CASSQDQKAANTGELFF.

The chain combines TRBV30 with TRBJ1-2; TRBD1 aligns across 8 bases. The CDR3 is 12 residues long. Per the germline V gene, CDR1 is GTSNPN and CDR2 is SVGIG (reference sequence). V lost 2 bases and J lost 5; bases outside the gene matches: 1. CDR3 residues: CAWSWTGYGYTF. The DNA for the CDR3 is TGTGCCTGGAGTTGGACAGGGTATGGCTACACCTTC.

The chain joins TRBV7-2 to TRBJ2-1; 12 nucleotides align to TRBD2. The CDR3 length is 15 residues. Germline V gives CDR1 SGHTA, CDR2 FQGNSA. V was clipped by 1 base and J by 11 bases; unmatched bases: 6. The chain's CDR3 is CASSLGRTSGTKQFF. CDR3 nucleotide sequence: TGTGCCAGCAGCTTAGGGAGGACTAGCGGGACAAAGCAGTTCTTC.

This chain joins TRBV9 and TRBJ1-4; D gene unclear. Germline V gene data show CDR1 as SGDLS and CDR2 as YYNGEE. This CDR3 region has 15 residues. V lost 0 bases and J 8 bases, leaving 14 bases between the germline ends. CDR3 protein: CASSVANTNWEKLFF. In DNA, the CDR3 is TGTGCCAGCAGCGTAGCTAACACTAACTGGGAAAAACTGTTTTTT.

The J gene is TRBJ2-7, the V gene TRBV12-5; 8 nucleotides agree with TRBD1. J was trimmed by 0 bases and V by 2 bases; bases with no gene match: 9. Germline V lookup: CDR1 LGHNT, CDR2 FRNRAP. The CDR3 consists of 17 residues. CDR3 sequence reads: CASGLINTGQASYEQYF. CDR3 nucleotides: TGTGCTAGTGGTTTGATTAACACGGGACAGGCCTCCTACGAGCAGTACTTC.

CDR3 in amino acids: CASSSVGGYEQYF. The CDR3 DNA sequence: TGTGCCAGCAGCTCCGTAGGGGGTTACGAGCAGTACTTC. The chain combines TRBV5-6 with TRBJ2-7; possible D gene TRBD1, 6 bases. Germline CDR1 reads SGHDT; CDR2 reads YYEEEE. V dropped 3 bases and J dropped 4 bases, with 11 bases sitting between them. The CDR3 has 13 residues.

The chain combines TRBV7-9 with TRBJ1-2, with a weak D call TRBD1 (5 bases). The ends were cut back, 4 bases at V and 4 bases at J, with 16 bases in the middle. CDR1 and CDR2 (germline): SEHNR, FQNEAQ (reference sequence). CDR3 length equals 15 residues. The CDR3 sequence: CASSSQSRVGYGYTF. The CDR3 DNA reads TGTGCCAGCAGCTCACAATCCAGGGTAGGCTATGGCTACACCTTC.

This sequence joins TRBV30 and TRBJ2-1; D possibly corresponds to TRBD2 (6 bases). Germline CDR1 GTSNPN, CDR2 SVGIG (reference sequence). The CDR3 loop spans 15 amino acids. V was trimmed by 2 bases and J by 3 bases, leaving 14 bases between them. In DNA form, the CDR3 reads TGTGCCTGGAGTTCCGGGACTTCTATCTACAATGAGCAGTTCTTC. Translated, it gives CAWSSGTSIYNEQFF.